The entry that follows covers one T cell receptor beta chain sequence. Its antigen remains unknown. Germline loops: CDR1 MDHEN, CDR2 SYDVKM. CDR3 length: 15 residues. V was pared by 2 bases and J by 4 bases, with 14 bases between. Profiling relied on immunoSEQ multiplex PCR, and the TCRdb table lists in-frame clones only, not all of them. The table lists approximately 120,000 clones, approximately 94% of them singletons. This sample is drawn from a study of T cell responses to AZD1222 COVID-19 vaccine. Study-wide results and limits: Repertoire sampling was restricted to post-peak T cell response timepoints. Epitopes outside B.1.351 and B.1.1.7 mutated regions reportedly drew nearly half of spike TCRs. The span of vaccine-associated CD4 TCRs extended across spike, with dominance at 160-218 and 743-854.

The TCR comes from an adult in good health. The sequencing here drew on peripheral blood, taken on day 0 of AZD1222 vaccination. The chain is built from TRBV28 and TRBJ1-1; a weak D match, TRBD1 (6 bases). In nucleotides, the CDR3 is TGTGCCAGCAGTTTACAAGGAGACAGGACCACTGAAGCTTTCTTT. It encodes CASSLQGDRTTEAFF.